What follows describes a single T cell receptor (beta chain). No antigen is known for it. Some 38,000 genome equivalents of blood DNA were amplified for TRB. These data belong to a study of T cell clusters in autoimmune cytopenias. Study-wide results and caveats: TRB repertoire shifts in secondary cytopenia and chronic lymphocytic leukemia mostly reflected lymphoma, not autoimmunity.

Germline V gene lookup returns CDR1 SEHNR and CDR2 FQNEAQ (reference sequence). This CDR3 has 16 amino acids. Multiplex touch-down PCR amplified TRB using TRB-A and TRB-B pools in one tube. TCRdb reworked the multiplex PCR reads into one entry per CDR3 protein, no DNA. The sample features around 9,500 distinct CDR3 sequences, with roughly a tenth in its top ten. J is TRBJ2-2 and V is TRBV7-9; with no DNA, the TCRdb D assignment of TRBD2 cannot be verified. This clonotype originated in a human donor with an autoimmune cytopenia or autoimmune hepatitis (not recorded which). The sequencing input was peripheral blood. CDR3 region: CASTPSGSGDTGELFF.